This TCR beta chain was profiled in a study of glioma-infiltrating T cells (dated by TCRdb to about 2016). With regard to the full study: TCR alpha- and beta-chain repertoires were sequenced from glioma tissue, non-neoplastic brain tissue and matched peripheral blood mononuclear cells. The paired cohort was made up of three low-grade glioma patients, under ten primary glioblastoma patients and three non-glioma patients who contributed non-neoplastic brain tissue. Each tissue-infiltrating repertoire was compared with the same patient's peripheral blood repertoire to measure divergence between tissue and blood T-cell populations. Broad study findings and their caveats: The group comparisons were based on small numbers of patients: three non-neoplastic, three low-grade glioma and about eight glioblastoma patients. Tissue and blood shared very few CDR3 sequences, a result attributed to high CDR3 diversity and limited sampling. In non-neoplastic patients, VJ-independent divergence between tissue and blood fell below expectation, whereas in all gliomas, and especially in low-grade gliomas, the divergence rose above expectation.

On this clonotype itself: There is no known antigen for this receptor. A much more abundant neighbour one base away suggests this may be a read error.

TCR alpha and beta CDR3 regions were amplified with the iRepertoire nested amplicon-rescue multiplex PCR (arm-PCR) platform from RNA. The input for one-step reverse transcription and amplification was about 95-450 ng of either tissue mRNA or PBMC total RNA. Following bead purification, Illumina adapters were added by a secondary multiplex PCR, and the libraries were gel-purified between 200 and 400 bp. Demultiplexing relied on internal 6-nucleotide barcodes carried by the libraries. Sequencing of libraries was performed on an Illumina MiSeq with 2x220 or 2x250 nucleotide paired-end reads. The study's processing was this. Paired reads were merged with FLASH 1.2.11 and aligned to the GRCh37 human genome with BWA-MEM before extracting TRA and TRB reads. V and J assignment used an IMGT-derived reference of cassette sequences and CDR3 motifs that included pseudogenes. Reads were translated in three frames, and productive CDR3s were defined by a C…FGXG motif without stop codons. Clonotypes were defined as unique combinations of V-J cassette pair and CDR3 amino acid sequence. Reads were filtered by Hamming distance, thresholded by each sample's sequence error rate in mapped regions. TCRdb reworked the public reads: Q25 trimming with fastp, MiXCR clone assembly, productive beta chains retained. Rows are combined by CDR3 protein, so each entry shows the most common genes and DNA. The V and J calls reflect TCRdb's pipeline rather than the authors' work. In all, the sample holds around 93,000 distinct CDR3 sequences, and roughly 40% of those were seen once. More than 30% of the sample is in the top ten clones.

CDR1 and CDR2 are drawn from the germline V gene: MGHRA, YSYEKL. CDR3 length: 15 amino acids, cysteine to phenylalanine. The sequence is cut down to CDR3 DNA, 45 bases in frame from base 1. Material for sequencing was glioma tissue, nonneoplastic brain tissue, or PBMCs (not recorded which). The V and J genes are TRBV4-1 and TRBJ2-7; 7 bases in between match TRBD2. TRBJ2-4 matches the DNA end more closely, so the J call is doubtful. The clonotype comes from a human donor with low-grade glioma or glioblastoma, undergoing nonglioma brain surgery, or in good health (not recorded which). The DNA sequence reads TGCGCCAGCAGCCAAGAGGGCAGGGCGGGAGACATTCAGTACTTC. Translated, this gives CASSQEGRAGDIQYF.